This record looks at one T cell receptor beta chain sequence and its context. Only one count was recorded for this clonotype. The target of this receptor is not known. No clone much larger than this one lies a single base away; base qualities are absent. A read on its own is weak evidence. This entry comes from a study of T cells in Graves' hyperthyroidism and ophthalmopathy (dated by TCRdb to about 2019). Background for the entire study: Peripheral blood samples were taken at initial diagnosis, before any treatment was given. TCR Vbeta CDR3 sequencing of roughly 140 peripheral blood samples (roughly 41 ophthalmopathy, approximately 80 hyperthyroidism and roughly 17 progressor patients) is reported in the paper. TCR V-J signatures able to tell the groups apart were searched for in a discovery cohort of some 97 patients, of whom around 43 had Graves' ophthalmopathy and roughly 57 had stable Graves' hyperthyroidism. Prospective prediction of ophthalmopathy was tested in an independent validation cohort of about 19 hyperthyroidism patients and 15 to 17 patients who later progressed to ophthalmopathy. After blood sampling, hyperthyroidism patients were treated with methimazole at a starting dose of 30 mg daily, and ophthalmopathy patients were treated with high-dose intravenous methylprednisolone. In about 6 Graves' hyperthyroidism patients, the study also compared T-cell repertoires from thyroid tissue with T-cell repertoires from blood. The 100 or so discovery patients were divided at random into training and test sets in a 7:3 ratio. Broader findings and caveats from the paper: Sample size was not statistically predetermined, and blinding of investigators to group allocation was not performed. During validation, the model predicted progression to ophthalmopathy a median of about 6.3 months ahead of onset, with 60% to 71% sensitivity and almost 75% specificity. Most expanded thyroid clonotypes (frequency above 0.001) were also found in blood, which suggests that blood repertoires may mirror thyroid immune responses. A 13 V-J signature model separated ophthalmopathy from stable hyperthyroidism, with 87.88% sensitivity and 81% to 83% specificity in cross-validation and 80%/75% in testing.

Stable Graves' hyperthyroidism was defined as no progression to ophthalmopathy during 18 months of follow-up. Hyperthyroidism patients were newly diagnosed, with disease duration under 2 months, and aged 18 to 65 years. Any patient with an uncontrolled infection, another autoimmune disease, pregnancy or lactation was excluded. Diagnoses were based on clinical symptoms, serum thyroxine and TRAb, thyroid ultrasound and orbital computed tomography. PBMCs were separated from approximately 10 ml of fresh peripheral blood using Ficoll-Paque density gradient centrifugation. Trizol reagent was used to extract total RNA, and RNA quality was then checked on an Agilent 2100 Bioanalyzer. The CDR3, from cysteine to phenylalanine, totals 13 residues. The DNA shown is the 39-base CDR3, in frame from base 1. At the junction V is shortened by 6 bases and J by 0 bases, with 9 bases in between. Sequences SGHRS (CDR1) and YFSETQ (CDR2) are obtained from the germline V gene.

TCR beta CDR3 regions were amplified from RNA transcripts. For the first round of RT-PCR on the TCR CDR3, the HTBI primer set was used together with the Qiagen OneStep RT-PCR kit. The libraries were constructed in a second round of multiplex PCR and then size-selected and purified. Sequencing of the libraries was done on an Illumina HiSeq2000 using paired-end 100 bp reads. From the authors' description of their analysis: Raw data were processed with SOAPnuke, discarding reads with adapters, uncalled bases, mean Phred below 15, or no exact constant-primer or identifier match. High-quality paired reads were merged using COPE v1.2.5, and each unique nucleotide sequence was defined as a clonotype. Clonotypes were aligned to IMGT TRBV, TRBD and TRBJ reference segments using MiTCR v1.1. Only V-J combinations with frequency above 0.0001, covering about 99% of repertoires, were analysed. A TCS score was defined as the ratio of F50 (clonal expansion) to E x V (chaos), with BLOSUM62-based TCRdist applied between CDR3 peptides within each V-J. Welch's t-statistics and random forest reduced around 520 V-J features to under 15, which were used in a naive Bayes classifier (R e1071). The similarity between thyroid and blood repertoires was quantified using the Morisita-Horn index. TCRdb reanalyzed the raw reads on its own, using fastp at Q25 for trimming and MiXCR for clone calling, and kept in-frame beta chains. CDR3 protein duplicates are merged, each entry listing the most common genes and DNA. TCRdb's processing, not the authors', yielded these V and J calls. Present in this sample are hundreds of thousands of distinct CDR3 sequences, 38% of which were seen just once. The ten largest account for approximately 10% of the sample.

Rearrangement joined TRBV5-1 to TRBJ1-1, and TRBD1 may be the D gene, going by 6 matching bases. The TCR comes from a man between 18 and 35 years old with Graves' hyperthyroidism. The sample taken for sequencing was blood. The CDR3 region has the sequence CASNGQLNTEAFF. The nucleotide sequence is TGCGCCAGCAACGGACAGCTGAACACTGAAGCTTTCTTT. This CDR3, with the reference TRBV5-1 and TRBJ1-1 proteins standing in past its ends, gives the full variable domain KAGVTQTPRYLIKTRGQQVTLSCSPISGHRSVSWYQQTPGQGLQFLFEYFSETQRNKGNFPGRFSGRQFSNSRSEMNVSTLELGDSALYLCASNGQLNTEAFFGQGTRLTVV.